These 13 T cell receptor beta chains were all obtained from the same sample, sequenced in a study of OX40 agonist ivuxolimab in advanced cancers. Generated by immunoSEQ multiplex PCR, the TCRdb table keeps only in-frame clones and is missing some. This sample has around 60,000 clones, with approximately 89% found just once. The starting material was CD4+ or CD8+ T cells sorted from blood, obtained in a trial of the OX40 agonist ivuxolimab. These receptors all stem from an adult with an advanced solid tumor such as melanoma, head and neck, liver or kidney cancer.

The chain uses TRBV2 and TRBJ2-1, with D maybe TRBD1 (5 bases). Germline CDR1 and CDR2: SNHLY and FYNNEI. CDR3 length: 14 amino acids. The V gene lost 2 bases and the J gene lost 1 base, with 6 bases spanning the gap. The CDR3 DNA reads as TGTGCCAGCAGTGAAAGGGGTTCCTACAATGAGCAGTTCTTC. This codes for CASSERGSYNEQFF.

This chain uses TRBV10-1 with TRBJ2-1; D perhaps matches TRBD2 (5 bases). The CDR3 loop spans 16 amino acids. The V and J ends lost 4 bases and 0 bases respectively, with 13 bases between them. Germline lookup yields CDR1 WNHNN and CDR2 SYGVQD (reference sequence). In nucleotides, the CDR3 is TGCGCCAGCAGTGGGCAAACTAGAGACTCCTACAATGAGCAGTTCTTC. It codes for CASSGQTRDSYNEQFF.

In regard to this clone: Distinct nucleotide sequences in the sample also encode this CDR3. The chain carries TRBV7-9 and TRBJ1-5, with D unresolved. This CDR3 spans 12 amino acids. Trimming stripped 1 base from V and 7 bases from J, with 5 bases between. The germline V gene encodes CDR1 SEHNR and CDR2 FQNEAQ (reference sequence). The CDR3 sequence: CASSLGSQPQHF. The CDR3 coding sequence is TGTGCCAGCAGCTTAGGTTCGCAGCCCCAGCATTTT.

As regards this clone: Other DNA sequences in the sample encode the same CDR3. The chain uses TRBV9 and TRBJ2-3; D possibly corresponds to TRBD2 (5 bases). The germline V and J ends were trimmed by 0 bases and 2 bases, with 7 bases remaining between them. Per the germline V gene, CDR1 is SGDLS and CDR2 is YYNGEE. There are 14 residues in the CDR3. DNA for the CDR3: TGTGCCAGCAGCGTAGGCGGGTCCACAGATACGCAGTATTTT. It specifies CASSVGGSTDTQYF. Full variable domain (outside the CDR3, taken from reference TRBV9 and TRBJ2-3): DSGVTQTPKHLITATGQRVTLRCSPRSGDLSVYWYQQSLDQGLQFLIQYYNGEERAKGNILERFSAQQFPDLHSELNLSSLELGDSALYFCASSVGGSTDTQYFGPGTRLTVL.

The chain is built from TRBV4-1 and TRBJ2-7, with TRBD1 matching over 8 bases. V trimming: 0 bases; J trimming: 2 bases; junction bases outside the gene matches: 3. This CDR3 has 15 residues. Germline V gives CDR1 MGHRA, CDR2 YSYEKL. The CDR3 sequence: CASSQDGTGPYEQYF. CDR3 nucleotides: TGCGCCAGCAGCCAAGACGGGACAGGTCCCTACGAGCAGTACTTC.

The chain carries TRBV10-2 and TRBJ2-3; D tentatively fits TRBD1 or TRBD2 (5 bases each). The CDR3 covers 19 residues. The germline V gene has CDR1 WSHSY and CDR2 SAAADI. V lost 3 bases, J lost 2 bases, and 24 bases lay in between. The DNA of the CDR3 is TGCGCCAGCAGTGATGGGTGGGGGAGTACCCTACTGTCCACAGATACGCAGTATTTT. It yields the protein CASSDGWGSTLLSTDTQYF.

The rearrangement links TRBV6-1 to TRBJ2-5; a possible D gene is TRBD1 (6 bases). V was shortened by 2 bases and J by 9 bases, with 19 bases between the two germline ends. CDR1 is MNHNS, CDR2 SASEGT, per germline. The CDR3 consists of 15 residues. The CDR3 sequence is CASSERYRVTTAQYF. As DNA, the CDR3 is TGTGCCAGCAGTGAAAGGTACAGGGTGACGACGGCCCAGTACTTC.

The chain joins TRBV28 to TRBJ1-5; a possible D gene is TRBD1 (6 bases). The CDR3 is made up of 14 amino acids. V shed 5 bases and J shed 6 bases, with 14 bases lying between them. The V gene's germline CDR1 is MDHEN and CDR2 SYDVKM. Here the CDR3 reads CASSTDRLGQPQHF. The DNA for the CDR3 is TGTGCCAGCAGTACAGACAGGCTGGGTCAGCCCCAGCATTTT.

This chain uses TRBV2 with TRBJ1-5; tentative D call: TRBD1 (6 bases). Germline V gene sequence: CDR1 SNHLY, CDR2 FYNNEI. This CDR3 spans 16 amino acids. Trimming took 0 bases from V and 0 from J, leaving 9 bases between them. CDR3 in DNA: TGTGCCAGCAGTGAAGCGACAGGTAATAGCAATCAGCCCCAGCATTTT. It specifies CASSEATGNSNQPQHF. Together with reference TRBV2 and TRBJ1-5, the CDR3 gives the full variable domain: EPEVTQTPSHQVTQMGQEVILRCVPISNHLYFYWYRQILGQKVEFLVSFYNNEISEKSEIFDDQFSVERPDGSNFTLKIRSTKLEDSAMYFCASSEATGNSNQPQHFGDGTRLSIL.

The V call is TRBV5-1, the J call TRBJ2-7; tentatively, D is TRBD1 (8 bases). Germline V CDR1 and CDR2: SGHRS, YFSETQ. The V and J ends lost 4 bases and 0 bases respectively, with 14 bases between them. CDR3 length: 15 residues. The CDR3 is CASSHRGEGSYEQYF. In DNA, the CDR3 is TGCGCCAGCAGCCACAGGGGGGAGGGCTCCTACGAGCAGTACTTC.

V and J are TRBV27 and TRBJ2-3, with D possibly matching TRBD1 (5 bases). Germline V gene data show CDR1 as MNHEY and CDR2 as SMNVEV (reference sequence). The CDR3 runs to 16 residues. V was clipped by 2 bases and J by 0 bases, with 12 bases between them. CDR3 sequence reads: CASSLGAVTSTDTQYF. The CDR3 coding sequence is TGTGCCAGCAGTTTAGGGGCGGTGACTAGCACAGATACGCAGTATTTT.

The chain employs TRBV11-3 and TRBJ1-1, with a weak D call TRBD1 (6 bases). V lost 5 bases, J lost 0 bases, and 13 bases lay in between. CDR3 length equals 15 residues. CDR1 is SGHNT, CDR2 YENEEA, per germline. The CDR3 DNA follows: TGTGCCAGCAGCCCTCCAGGGGCTTTGAACACTGAAGCTTTCTTT. It translates to CASSPPGALNTEAFF. Full variable domain (rest looked up from reference TRBV11-3 and TRBJ1-1): EAGVVQSPRYKIIEKKQPVAFWCNPISGHNTLYWYLQNLGQGPELLIRYENEEAVDDSQLPKDRFSAERLKGVDSTLKIQPAELGDSAVYLCASSPPGALNTEAFFGQGTRLTVV.

This clone was counted between two and nine times. The chain couples TRBV2 to TRBJ1-5, with 10 bases aligning to TRBD1. The junction had 3 bases not matched to a gene; V was cut back by 4 bases and J by 6 bases. The CDR3 covers 14 residues. CDR1 is SNHLY and CDR2 is FYNNEI in the germline V gene. This chain's CDR3 is CASSAGTGAQPQHF. The DNA for the CDR3 is TGTGCCAGCAGTGCCGGGACAGGGGCTCAGCCCCAGCATTTT.